Sequencing of this T cell receptor beta chain was carried out in a study of cytomegalovirus exposure and HLA in healthy donors. Study information: A previous analysis identified around 120 million unique TCR beta sequences derived from some 170 million T cells. Inside one of the first data releases sat some 85 million unique TCRs taken from HLA-typed donors.

The PCR employed 60 Vbeta primers together with 13 Jbeta primers. Repertoires were generated with immunoSEQ multiplex PCR, while TCRdb's copy carries only in-frame clones and drops some. The profile shows 200,000 or so clones, 84% of them singletons. Regarding the study as a whole: Among donors in an Asian-associated ancestry cluster, a later analysis reportedly found fewer N-insertions than the roughly 670-donor mean.

As for this clone: What it binds is not known.

Sequencing input: PBMCs. The clonotype was recovered from a woman aged 45-60 years in good health and CMV-seropositive.

The CDR3 protein is CAGSGQGGFFSYNEQFF. CDR3 in DNA: TGTGCCGGTTCGGGACAGGGGGGGTTTTTTTCCTACAATGAGCAGTTCTTC. The rearrangement uses TRBV7-9 and TRBJ2-1; 11 nucleotides align to TRBD1. The V and J ends lost 11 bases and 1 base, in that order; junction bases with no gene match: 13. This CDR3 region has 17 residues. The V gene's germline CDR1 is SEHNR and CDR2 FQNEAQ (reference sequence).